Reported below is one T cell receptor beta chain. What this receptor recognizes is not known. Per-base qualities were not stored, and no clone one base away is much larger. At the junction V is shortened by 4 bases and J by 0 bases, with 13 bases in between. Via the germline V gene, CDR1 is SGHRS and CDR2 YFSETQ. The CDR3 measures 16 amino acids from cysteine to phenylalanine. The sequence is cut down to CDR3 DNA, 48 bases in frame from base 1. This sample is drawn from a study of OX40 agonist ivuxolimab in advanced cancers. With respect to the entire study: The costimulatory receptor OX40 (CD134) was targeted by ivuxolimab, a fully human IgG2 agonistic monoclonal antibody. Intravenous ivuxolimab was administered to patients every 2 weeks at six dose levels: 0.01, 0.1, 0.3, 1.5, 3 and 10 mg/kg. Of the roughly 52 dose-escalation patients, hepatocellular carcinoma was present in around 20, melanoma in around 15, renal cell carcinoma in 9 and head and neck cancer in 9. In the dose-escalation cohort, around four fifths of patients were male, and the mean age was approximately 55 years, with a range of roughly 20 to 79. Patients were allowed to have had prior anti-PD-1, anti-PD-L1 or anti-CTLA-4 therapy, and less than 45% of the dose-escalation patients had previously received checkpoint inhibitors. Three dose-escalation patients achieved partial responses, one with hepatocellular carcinoma and two with cutaneous melanoma. The point of sequencing TCRbeta in the periphery was to test whether ivuxolimab changed TCR sequence diversity and drove clonal T-cell expansion. The paper reports the monotherapy dose-escalation portion (N of about 50 patients) of the phase I ivuxolimab trial.

The trial excluded patients who had a history of autoimmune disease or who were on systemic immunosuppression. Peripheral blood for TCR sequencing was collected from all dose cohorts at baseline, on cycle 4 day 1, and on cycle 7 day 1. The samples were drawn from a first-in-human, open-label, multicenter phase I dose-escalation trial of ivuxolimab. Adults with locally advanced or metastatic head and neck squamous cell, hepatocellular, melanoma or renal cell carcinoma were enrolled in the trial. CD4+ and CD8+ T cells were sorted separately from peripheral blood before TCR sequencing. Findings and caveats that apply to the study as a whole: Low levels of normalized T-cell clonal expansion were also seen in some nonresponding patients. On average, CD8+ T cells showed more expanded clones than CD4+ T cells after ivuxolimab. In the 0.1-3.0 mg/kg groups, partial responders were among the patients with the lowest normalized peripheral clonal expansion, particularly in CD8+ T cells. At doses of 0.1 to 3.0 mg/kg, clonal expansion of both CD4+ and CD8+ blood T cells was observed from baseline to week 6. The antigen specificity of the clonally expanded peripheral T cells was not determined.

Genomic DNA was extracted from sorted cells for sequencing of the TCRbeta CDR3 region. The immunoSEQ Assay was used for sequencing of TCRbeta CDR3 regions. The clones in this table, taken by TCRdb from immuneACCESS, are in-frame only. Not every clone is retained; where verified, under half of the shortfall comes from an unresolved V gene, and the cause of the rest is unknown. Recorded for this sample are 65,000 to 95,000 clones; approximately 90% of them occurred a single time. In total, the top ten clones hold under 0.6% of the sample. The source of this sequence is an adult with an advanced solid tumor such as melanoma, head and neck, liver or kidney cancer. The chain couples TRBV5-1 to TRBJ1-4; the D segment could be TRBD1, given 5 matching bases. Sequences were derived from CD4+ or CD8+ T cells sorted from blood, sampled in a trial of the OX40 agonist ivuxolimab. CDR3 protein: CASSLGGVATNEKLFF. Read as DNA, the sequence is TGCGCCAGCAGCCTGGGAGGGGTAGCAACTAATGAAAAACTGTTTTTT.